These 24 T cell receptor beta chains originate from one sample sequenced in a study of shared clonotypes between healthy human individuals (dated by TCRdb to 2018 to 2021). The library was prepared using the immunoSEQ multiplex PCR assay. The source is immuneACCESS, and TCRdb retained only in-frame sequences with V and J called. Part of the clones is not carried over; for the studies checked, unresolved V genes explain less than half of this, and the remainder is unexplained. The sample table lists over a million clones, approximately 96% of them with a count of one. In total, the top ten clones hold about 1.2% of the sample. The sample was naive CD4+ T cells sorted from blood. Read against the paper, the sample's cell subset or site label means: CD45RA+ positively selected. All receptors derive from a man aged 25 to 40 in good health.

CDR3: CASSEGGGGTGELFF. In DNA, the CDR3 is TGTGCCAGCAGTGAAGGGGGCGGGGGCACCGGGGAGCTGTTTTTT. V and J are TRBV6-1 and TRBJ2-2; TRBD2 matches 7 bases. V shed 1 base and J 4 bases; nucleotides not matched to a gene: 3. The CDR3 spans 15 residues. Per the germline V gene, CDR1 is MNHNS and CDR2 is SASEGT.

The chain joins TRBV4-3 to TRBJ2-5, with unresolved D. Looked up from germline, CDR1 is LGHNA and CDR2 is YSLEER. The CDR3 is made up of 15 amino acids. V was clipped by 5 bases and J by 0 bases, with 13 bases between them. The CDR3 bases are TGCGCCAGCAGCGCGACCGTCACTTACCAAGAGACCCAGTACTTC. Protein product: CASSATVTYQETQYF.

The V gene is TRBV10-3, the J gene TRBJ2-2; the D gene could be TRBD1 or TRBD2 (5 bases each). The CDR3 sequence is 14 residues long. CDR1 ENHRY and CDR2 SYGVKD come from the germline V gene. Trimming pared 7 bases from V and 7 bases from J, leaving 16 bases between. In DNA, the CDR3 is TGTGCCATCACCGGGACGGTTGCCGGCGGGGAGCTGTTTTTT. Residues: CAITGTVAGGELFF.

The rearrangement uses TRBV27 and TRBJ2-7, with 10 bases that match TRBD2. Trimming at V came to 7 bases and at J to 3 bases, leaving 12 bases not matched to a gene. This CDR3 is built from 16 residues. The germline V gene has CDR1 MNHEY and CDR2 SMNVEV (reference sequence). The chain's CDR3 is CASKSSSGRAVYEQYF. CDR3 coding DNA: TGTGCCAGCAAATCTTCAAGCGGGAGGGCCGTCTACGAGCAGTACTTC.

The V gene is TRBV9, the J gene TRBJ2-7; possibly TRBD2 for D (6 bases). V lost 0 bases and J 6 bases, leaving 10 bases between the germline ends. CDR1 SGDLS and CDR2 YYNGEE come from the germline V gene. The CDR3 extends over 13 amino acids. CDR3 loop: CASSVVNGGEQYF. CDR3 DNA: TGTGCCAGCAGCGTAGTAAACGGGGGCGAGCAGTACTTC.

The chain joins TRBV28 to TRBJ2-7; D not resolved. This CDR3 contains 10 residues. V was cut by 8 bases and J by 8 bases, with 10 bases left in between. Germline V lookup: CDR1 MDHEN, CDR2 SYDVKM. The CDR3 nucleotides are TGTGCCAGCGGGAATTTGAAGCAGTACTTC. Its protein product is CASGNLKQYF. Together with reference TRBV28 and TRBJ2-7, the CDR3 gives the full variable domain: DVKVTQSSRYLVKRTGEKVFLECVQDMDHENMFWYRQDPGLGLRLIYFSYDVKMKEKGDIPEGYSVSREKKERFSLILESASTNQTSMYLCASGNLKQYFGPGTRLTVT.

On this clone: This same CDR3 is encoded by further DNA sequences in the sample. The rearrangement joins TRBV18 to TRBJ2-5; possible D gene TRBD1, 6 bases. Germline V gene sequence: CDR1 KGHSH, CDR2 LQKENI. Trimming left V 3 bases short and J 2 bases short, with 7 bases between. The CDR3 contains 13 residues. CDR3 in DNA: TGTGCCAGCTCACCGGACAGTCAAGAGACCCAGTACTTC. Encoded protein: CASSPDSQETQYF.

The chain links TRBV5-1 to TRBJ2-5; TRBD1 matches at 9 bases. The CDR3 is made up of 14 amino acids. The ends lost 0 bases at V and 5 bases at J; junction bases unmatched: 2. Germline V gene data show CDR1 as SGHRS and CDR2 as YFSETQ. CDR3: CASSLDRGLETQYF. The DNA of the CDR3 is TGCGCCAGCAGCTTGGACAGGGGGCTGGAGACCCAGTACTTC.

The rearrangement joins TRBV11-2 to TRBJ2-7; 11 bases map to TRBD1. Germline V gives CDR1 SGHAT, CDR2 FQNNGV. The CDR3 covers 16 residues. J gave up 2 bases and V 4 bases, and 7 bases lay outside the gene matches. The CDR3 DNA reads as TGTGCCAGCAGCTCTCTCGGACAGGGGGCCCCCTACGAGCAGTACTTC. Translation gives CASSSLGQGAPYEQYF.

CDR3 amino acids: CATGSGTEAFF. The CDR3 DNA follows: TGTGCCACCGGGTCGGGCACTGAAGCTTTCTTT. This rearrangement joins TRBV28 to TRBJ1-1; D call uncertain. Germline V gene lookup returns CDR1 MDHEN and CDR2 SYDVKM. This CDR3 has 11 residues. V was shortened by 10 bases and J by 4 bases, with 10 bases between the two germline ends.

The chain joins TRBV6-1 to TRBJ1-1; possible D gene TRBD1, 6 bases. Germline values: CDR1 MNHNS, CDR2 SASEGT. Trimming left V 5 bases short and J 6 bases short, with 19 bases between. The CDR3 covers 15 residues. The chain's CDR3 is CASSPRQVLVAEAFF. CDR3 in DNA: TGTGCCAGCAGTCCTCGACAGGTACTGGTCGCTGAAGCTTTCTTT.

The chain recombines TRBV5-1 with TRBJ1-3; unclear D gene. This CDR3 is built from 15 residues. Trimming removed 0 bases at V and 0 bases at J, with 7 bases between. The germline gives CDR1 SGHRS, CDR2 YFSETQ. The CDR3 protein is CASSLDGSSGNTIYF. CDR3 nucleotides: TGCGCCAGCAGCTTGGACGGATCCTCTGGAAACACCATATATTTT.

V gene TRBV28 combines with J gene TRBJ2-7; 7 bases are a match to TRBD1. The CDR3 runs 13 residues. Germline V gives CDR1 MDHEN, CDR2 SYDVKM. Germline trimming cut 6 bases from V and 2 bases from J; bases unmatched to any gene: 4. The CDR3 DNA reads as TGTGCCAGCAGCAGGGGGTTTCCCTACGAGCAGTACTTC. Translated: CASSRGFPYEQYF.

The gene calls are TRBV5-1 and TRBJ2-5; D call uncertain. Germline CDR1 reads SGHRS; CDR2 reads YFSETQ. The CDR3 length is 12 residues. V shed 4 bases and J shed 4 bases, with 8 bases lying between them. In DNA, the CDR3 is TGCGCCAGCAGCATACCCCTAGAGACCCAGTACTTC. Protein sequence: CASSIPLETQYF.

The DNA for the CDR3 is TGCGCCAGCAGTAATTTTTCTCGCCACGAGCAGTACTTC. Amino acid sequence: CASSNFSRHEQYF. The rearrangement joins TRBV5-1 to TRBJ2-7, with D unresolved. The V end lost 5 bases, the J end lost 5 bases, and 14 bases lay between the germline ends. Per the germline V gene, CDR1 is SGHRS and CDR2 is YFSETQ. CDR3 length: 13 amino acids.

The chain carries TRBV7-8 and TRBJ2-7; D call uncertain. The CDR3 has 13 amino acids. CDR1 SGHVS and CDR2 FQNEAQ come from the germline V gene. Trimming cost V 1 base and J 2 bases, with 6 bases left between them. DNA of the CDR3: TGTGCCAGCAGCTTAGAGGGTCCCTACGAGCAGTACTTC. Translating it yields CASSLEGPYEQYF.

The chain has TRBV27 and TRBJ2-1; TRBD1 might be the D (5 bases). From germline, CDR1 is MNHEY and CDR2 SMNVEV (reference sequence). CDR3 length: 16 amino acids. V was clipped by 4 bases and J by 8 bases, with 21 bases between them. This CDR3 reads CASSSLQGYFVYEQFF. DNA of the CDR3: TGTGCCAGCAGTTCCCTCCAGGGTTATTTTGTGTATGAGCAGTTCTTC.

V gene TRBV28 combines with J gene TRBJ2-1; tentatively, D is TRBD1 (6 bases). This CDR3 comprises 12 residues. The ends were cut back, 0 bases at V and 10 bases at J, with 7 bases in the middle. The germline gives CDR1 MDHEN, CDR2 SYDVKM. The DNA for the CDR3 is TGTGCCAGCAGTTTATGGAGGGGGGAGCAGTTCTTC. It specifies CASSLWRGEQFF.

DNA of the CDR3: TGTGCCAGCAGCACCGAAGCTTGGCGGGAGCAGTTCTTC. The encoded protein is CASSTEAWREQFF. The chain joins TRBV7-2 to TRBJ2-1, with D unresolved. V shed 5 bases and J shed 10 bases, with 15 bases lying between them. This CDR3 region has 13 residues. CDR1 is SGHTA and CDR2 is FQGNSA in the germline V gene.

This clone showed up just a few times. V gene TRBV10-3 combines with J gene TRBJ2-5; 8 nucleotides match TRBD1. The V segment lost 6 bases and the J segment 7 bases; nucleotides outside the gene matches: 7. The CDR3 runs 13 residues. Germline V gene sequence: CDR1 ENHRY, CDR2 SYGVKD. The CDR3 reads CAISGQGLATQYF. CDR3 in DNA: TGTGCCATCAGCGGACAGGGCCTAGCGACCCAGTACTTC.

J is TRBJ1-3 and V is TRBV7-6; no reliable D call. The CDR3 totals 13 residues. From germline, CDR1 is SGHVS and CDR2 FNYEAQ. Trimming shortened V by 0 bases and J by 8 bases, and 8 bases separated the two germline ends. The CDR3 here is CASSLAQQDTIYF. DNA for the CDR3: TGTGCCAGCAGCTTAGCGCAGCAAGACACCATATATTTT.

This clone showed up just once. The CDR3 reads CASSLVPRVPGANVLTF. In nucleotides, the CDR3 is TGTGCCAGCAGCTTAGTACCCAGGGTACCTGGGGCCAACGTCCTGACTTTC. J is TRBJ2-6 and V is TRBV7-2; possibly TRBD1 for D (5 bases). V was trimmed by 1 base and J by 2 bases, leaving 12 bases between them. This CDR3 region has 17 residues. CDR1 is SGHTA and CDR2 is FQGNSA in the germline V gene.

Only one count was recorded for this clone. The sample holds other DNA sequences that translate to the same CDR3. For the CDR3, the DNA is TGTGCCAGTAGTATAGTAGGGAGAAACACCGGGGAGCTGTTTTTT. It encodes CASSIVGRNTGELFF. V is TRBV19 and J is TRBJ2-2; tentative D call: TRBD2 (5 bases). CDR3 length equals 15 residues. The V gene's germline CDR1 is LNHDA and CDR2 SQIVND (reference sequence). V was trimmed by 1 base and J by 2 bases, leaving 8 bases between them.

This chain links TRBV27 with TRBJ2-5; a weak D match, TRBD2 (6 bases). Trimming removed 6 bases from V and 8 bases from J, with 16 bases in between. CDR3 length equals 13 residues. Germline V gene data show CDR1 as MNHEY and CDR2 as SMNVEV (reference sequence). CDR3 in DNA: TGTGCCAGCAGACGACACGGGAGTGGCACCCAGTACTTC. It yields the protein CASRRHGSGTQYF.